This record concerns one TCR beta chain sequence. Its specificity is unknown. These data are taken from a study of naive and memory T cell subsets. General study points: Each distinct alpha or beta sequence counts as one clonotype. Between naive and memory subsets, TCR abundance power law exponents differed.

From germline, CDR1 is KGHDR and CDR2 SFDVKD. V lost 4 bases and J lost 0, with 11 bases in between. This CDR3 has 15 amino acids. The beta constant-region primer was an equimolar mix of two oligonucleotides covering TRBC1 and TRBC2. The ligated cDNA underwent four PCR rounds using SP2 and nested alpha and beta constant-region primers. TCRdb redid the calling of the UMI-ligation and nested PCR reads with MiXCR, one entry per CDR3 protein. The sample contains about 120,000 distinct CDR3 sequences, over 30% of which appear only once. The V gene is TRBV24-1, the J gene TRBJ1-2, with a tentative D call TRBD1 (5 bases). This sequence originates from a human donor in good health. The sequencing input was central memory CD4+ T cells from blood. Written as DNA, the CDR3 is TGTGCCACCAGTGAACACGGGACTCCTAACTATGGCTACACCTTC. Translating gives CATSEHGTPNYGYTF.